This T cell receptor beta chain emerged from a study of blood T cell repertoires in COVID-19. Looking at the study overall: COVID-19 samples, acute and convalescent, were from the United States, Italy and Spain.

Trimming took 2 bases from V and 2 from J, leaving 9 bases between them. The CDR3 runs to 14 residues. Germline V lookup: CDR1 SGHRS, CDR2 YFSETQ. In the authors' workflow: How many nucleated cells were present was estimated from reference gene primer amplification. Only in-frame clones appear in the TCRdb table, and some are missing; sequencing was by immunoSEQ multiplex PCR. Clone size and V and J calls were adopted from that table, with D and trimming inferred from the DNA. Altogether more than 95,000 clones are present, 65% to 90% being singletons, with the ten largest covering under 5.5%. The rearrangement uses TRBV5-1 and TRBJ2-3; D remains ambiguous. The sequencing sample was made of peripheral blood. The clonotype was recovered from a man in his 60s with acute or convalescent COVID-19. Here the CDR3 DNA reads TGCGCCAGCAGCTTTGGCAAACCCACAGATACGCAGTATTTT. Amino acid sequence: CASSFGKPTDTQYF.